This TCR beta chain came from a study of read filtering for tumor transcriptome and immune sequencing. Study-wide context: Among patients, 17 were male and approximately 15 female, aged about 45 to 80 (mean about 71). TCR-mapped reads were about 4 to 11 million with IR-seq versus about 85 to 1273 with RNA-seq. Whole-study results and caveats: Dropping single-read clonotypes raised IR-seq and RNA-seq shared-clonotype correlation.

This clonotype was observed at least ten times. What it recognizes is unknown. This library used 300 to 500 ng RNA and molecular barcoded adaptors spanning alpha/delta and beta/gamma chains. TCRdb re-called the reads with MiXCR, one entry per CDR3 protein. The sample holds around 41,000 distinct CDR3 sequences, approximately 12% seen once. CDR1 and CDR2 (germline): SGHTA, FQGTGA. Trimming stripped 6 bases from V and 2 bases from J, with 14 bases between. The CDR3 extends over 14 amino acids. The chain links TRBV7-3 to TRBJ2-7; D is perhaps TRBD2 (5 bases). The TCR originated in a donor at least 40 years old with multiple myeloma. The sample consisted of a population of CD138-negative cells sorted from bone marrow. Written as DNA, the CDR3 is TGTGCCAGCAGGCCGCGGAGCGGAACCTACGAGCAGTACTTC. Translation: CASRPRSGTYEQYF. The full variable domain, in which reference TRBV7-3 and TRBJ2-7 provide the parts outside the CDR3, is GAGVSQTPSNKVTEKGKYVELRCDPISGHTALYWYRQSLGQGPEFLIYFQGTGAADDSGLPNDRFFAVRPEGSVSTLKIQRTERGDSAVYLCASRPRSGTYEQYFGPGTRLTVT.